The present entry profiles one T cell receptor beta chain with its context. This record belongs to a study of blood T cell repertoires in COVID-19. About the research overall: Both acute and convalescent COVID-19 samples were obtained from the United States, Italy and Spain. Sources were T cells, B-cell-depleted T cells, or PBMCs; the material itself was cDNA or gDNA.

Per the original data handling: Estimated nucleated cell counts came from reference gene primer amplification. Generated by immunoSEQ multiplex PCR, the TCRdb table keeps only in-frame clones and is missing some. V and J calls and clone size come straight from that table; D and trimming were deduced from the DNA. Among hundreds of thousands of clones, 85% were seen once, and the ten largest hold roughly 3.9%. Germline V gene lookup returns CDR1 MGHDK and CDR2 SYGVNS. This CDR3 has 14 amino acids. Trimming left V 2 bases short and J 7 bases short, with 14 bases between. What was sequenced was peripheral blood. The rearrangement links TRBV25-1 to TRBJ1-1; D uncertain. This TCR was recovered from a woman under 30 with acute or convalescent COVID-19. The CDR3 sequence is CASSEGSAVREAFF. CDR3 in DNA: TGTGCCAGCAGTGAAGGCTCGGCGGTTCGTGAAGCTTTCTTT.